These 13 T cell receptor beta chains were sequenced from one sample in a study of cytomegalovirus exposure and HLA in healthy donors. TCRdb's copy holds only in-frame clones and misses some; the assay was immunoSEQ multiplex PCR. The data contain around 170,000 clones, more than 75% of them singletons. Sequencing input: PBMCs. These receptors were taken from a man aged 18 to 29 in good health and CMV-seronegative.

The gene calls are TRBV5-6 and TRBJ2-3; tentatively, D is TRBD2 (5 bases). This CDR3 contains 14 residues. V gave up 5 bases and J gave up 0 bases, with 10 bases separating them. The germline V gene has CDR1 SGHDT and CDR2 YYEEEE. The CDR3 DNA reads TGTGCCAGCAGTTCGGGGATTAGCACAGATACGCAGTATTTT. Encoded protein: CASSSGISTDTQYF.

V gene TRBV29-1 combines with J gene TRBJ2-3; TRBD1 matches 10 bases. CDR3 length: 15 amino acids. With V trimmed by 6 bases and J by 2 bases, 8 bases remained unmatched. The germline CDR1 and CDR2 sequences are SQVTM and ANQGSEA. In DNA form, the CDR3 reads TGCAGCGTACATCCGACAGGGGGCGTCACAGATACGCAGTATTTT. Translation: CSVHPTGGVTDTQYF.

The V gene is TRBV13, the J gene TRBJ2-2, with unresolved D. The V gene's germline CDR1 is PRHDT and CDR2 FYEKMQ (reference sequence). This CDR3 is 13 amino acids long. Between the trimmed V and J ends, which lost 2 bases and 5 bases, there was a span of 6 bases. The CDR3 loop reads CASSLKRTGELFF. The CDR3 bases are TGTGCCAGCAGCTTAAAGAGAACCGGGGAGCTGTTTTTT.

The V call is TRBV18, the J call TRBJ1-4, with 7 nucleotides matching TRBD1. Per germline, CDR1 KGHSH and CDR2 LQKENI. V gave up 2 bases and J gave up 5 bases; unmatched junction bases: 2. This CDR3 is built from 14 residues. Here the CDR3 reads CASSPRGPNEKLFF. CDR3 in DNA: TGTGCCAGCTCACCAAGGGGGCCCAATGAAAAACTGTTTTTT.

The chain is built from TRBV6-6 and TRBJ2-1; 7 nucleotides match TRBD2. Germline V gives CDR1 MNHNY, CDR2 SVGAGI (reference sequence). J gave up 4 bases and V 7 bases, and 7 bases lay outside the gene matches. This CDR3 has 14 residues. The CDR3 region has the DNA TGTGCCAGCAATCAGCCGGGGGGTTACAATGAGCAGTTCTTC. Translation gives CASNQPGGYNEQFF.

The CDR3 is CASSLGQGYNGYTF. CDR3 nucleotides: TGCGCCAGCAGCTTGGGACAGGGTTATAATGGCTACACCTTC. This chain connects TRBV5-1 to TRBJ1-2, with 7 bases that match TRBD1. Germline V gene sequence: CDR1 SGHRS, CDR2 YFSETQ. The CDR3 runs 14 residues. Trimming took 0 bases from V and 6 from J; bases not matched to a gene: 5.

The V call is TRBV5-6, the J call TRBJ2-4; a weak D match, TRBD1 (6 bases). The CDR3 has 19 residues. CDR1 is SGHDT and CDR2 is YYEEEE in the germline V gene. Trimming shortened V by 2 bases and J by 3 bases, and 24 bases separated the two germline ends. CDR3 DNA sequence: TGTGCCAGCAGCTTCATAGGTTCCGGGACACTAACCGGCAAAAACATTCAGTACTTC. Translated: CASSFIGSGTLTGKNIQYF.

The chain couples TRBV6-1 to TRBJ2-7; TRBD1 might be the D (6 bases). The V and J ends lost 6 bases and 2 bases respectively, with 14 bases between them. The CDR3 contains 14 residues. Germline CDR1 MNHNS, CDR2 SASEGT. The chain's CDR3 is CASRTGEIAYEQYF. CDR3 sequence (DNA): TGTGCCAGCAGGACAGGAGAAATCGCCTACGAGCAGTACTTC.

This clone was picked up a small number of times. The V and J genes are TRBV2 and TRBJ2-2; 8 bases agree with TRBD1. V lost 8 bases to trimming and J lost 5 bases; unmatched junction nucleotides: 7. The CDR3 length is 14 residues. Germline V lookup: CDR1 SNHLY, CDR2 FYNNEI. As DNA, the CDR3 is TGTGCCAGCGGGGGGACAGGCGGGACCGGGGAGCTGTTTTTT. Its translation is CASGGTGGTGELFF.

This sequence joins TRBV6-5 and TRBJ2-5; D is undetermined. Germline values: CDR1 MNHEY, CDR2 SVGAGI. The CDR3 spans 13 residues. Between the trimmed V and J ends, which lost 5 bases and 2 bases, there was a span of 9 bases. CDR3 sequence reads: CASSIQEQETQYF. DNA of the CDR3: TGTGCCAGCAGTATACAAGAACAAGAGACCCAGTACTTC.

J is TRBJ2-2 and V is TRBV2, with D tentatively TRBD1 (5 bases). V gave up 2 bases and J gave up 1 base, with 11 bases separating them. From germline, CDR1 is SNHLY and CDR2 FYNNEI. The CDR3 length is 16 residues. This chain's CDR3 is CASSERGGLNTGELFF. The CDR3 region has the DNA TGTGCCAGCAGTGAAAGGGGCGGCTTGAACACCGGGGAGCTGTTTTTT.

This clone was seen once. This sample also contains other DNA sequences that code for the same CDR3. The chain carries TRBV27 and TRBJ1-2; TRBD1 is a possible D gene (6 bases). V lost 6 bases and J lost 2, with 10 bases in between. The CDR3 covers 13 residues. The germline gives CDR1 MNHEY, CDR2 SMNVEV (reference sequence). CDR3 residues: CASSPQGNYGYTF. The DNA for the CDR3 is TGTGCCAGCAGCCCACAGGGAAACTATGGCTACACCTTC.

V is TRBV11-2 and J is TRBJ2-1; 9 positions match TRBD1. Trimming removed 3 bases from V and 6 bases from J; junction bases left unmatched: 6. The CDR3 has 15 amino acids. The germline V gene encodes CDR1 SGHAT and CDR2 FQNNGV. The CDR3 spells CASSFTGGAGNEQFF. For the CDR3, the DNA is TGTGCCAGCAGCTTTACAGGGGGCGCGGGCAATGAGCAGTTCTTC.